This record covers a single T cell receptor beta chain. The antigen is not known. This CDR3 contains 14 residues. Germline values: CDR1 SGHDT, CDR2 YYEEEE. TCRdb reprocessed the 5' RACE reads; each CDR3 protein has one entry and no DNA is given. In total, the table holds 150,000 to 200,000 distinct CDR3 sequences. The data originate from a study of monozygotic twins with inflammatory bowel disease. General study results and limits: Versus healthy twins, IBD patients showed fewer clonotypes shared with others, especially with disease activity.

The clonotype originates from a human donor with ulcerative colitis or Crohn's disease, or a healthy co-twin of an affected twin (not recorded which). The V gene is TRBV5-6, the J gene TRBJ2-7; TCRdb returns TRBD1, unconfirmable since there is no DNA. Specimen: blood. This chain's CDR3 is CASSPTQGLYEQYF. The full variable domain, with the rest looked up from reference TRBV5-6 and TRBJ2-7, is DAGVTQSPTHLIKTRGQQVTLRCSPKSGHDTVSWYQQALGQGPQFIFQYYEEEERQRGNFPDRFSGHQFPNYSSELNVNALLLGDSALYLCASSPTQGLYEQYFGPGTRLTVT.